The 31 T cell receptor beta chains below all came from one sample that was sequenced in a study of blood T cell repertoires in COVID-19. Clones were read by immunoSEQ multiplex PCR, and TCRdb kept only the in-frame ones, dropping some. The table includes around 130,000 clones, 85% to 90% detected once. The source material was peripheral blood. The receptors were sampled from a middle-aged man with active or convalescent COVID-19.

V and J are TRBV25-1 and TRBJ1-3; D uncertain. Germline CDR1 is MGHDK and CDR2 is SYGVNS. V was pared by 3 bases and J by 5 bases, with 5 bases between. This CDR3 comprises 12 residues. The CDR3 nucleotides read TGTGCCAGCAGTGATAGCCGAAACACCATATATTTT. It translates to CASSDSRNTIYF.

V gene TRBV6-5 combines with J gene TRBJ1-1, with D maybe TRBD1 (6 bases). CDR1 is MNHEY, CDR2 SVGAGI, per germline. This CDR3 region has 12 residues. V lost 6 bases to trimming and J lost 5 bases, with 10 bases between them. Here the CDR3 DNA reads TGTGCCAGCAGAGGGGGAGGGACTGAAGCTTTCTTT. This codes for CASRGGGTEAFF.

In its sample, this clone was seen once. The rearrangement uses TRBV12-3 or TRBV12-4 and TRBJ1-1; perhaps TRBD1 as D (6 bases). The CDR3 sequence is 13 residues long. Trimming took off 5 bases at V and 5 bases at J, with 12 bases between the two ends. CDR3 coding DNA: TGTGCCAGCAGTGGGACAAGTCGGACTGAAGCTTTCTTT. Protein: CASSGTSRTEAFF.

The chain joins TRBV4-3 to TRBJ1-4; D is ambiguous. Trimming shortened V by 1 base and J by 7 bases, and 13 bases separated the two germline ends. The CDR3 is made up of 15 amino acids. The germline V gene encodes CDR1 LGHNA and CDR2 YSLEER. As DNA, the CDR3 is TGCGCCAGCAGCCAAGTTCCGGGAGGTGGTGAAAAACTGTTTTTT. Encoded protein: CASSQVPGGGEKLFF.

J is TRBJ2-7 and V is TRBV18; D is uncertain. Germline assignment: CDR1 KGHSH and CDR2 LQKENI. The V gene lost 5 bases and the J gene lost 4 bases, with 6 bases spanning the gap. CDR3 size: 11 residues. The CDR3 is CASSTTYEQYF. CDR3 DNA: TGTGCCAGCTCAACCACATACGAGCAGTACTTC. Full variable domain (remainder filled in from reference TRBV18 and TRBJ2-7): NAGVMQNPRHLVRRRGQEARLRCSPMKGHSHVYWYRQLPEEGLKFMVYLQKENIIDESGMPKERFSAEFPKEGPSILRIQQVVRGDSAAYFCASSTTYEQYFGPGTRLTVT.

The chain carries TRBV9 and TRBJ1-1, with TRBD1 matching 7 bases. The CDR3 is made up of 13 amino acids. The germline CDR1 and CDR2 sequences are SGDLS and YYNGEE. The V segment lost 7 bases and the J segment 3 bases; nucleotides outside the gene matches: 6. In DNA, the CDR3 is TGTGCCAGCGGAGAGGGGGCGGACACTGAAGCTTTCTTT. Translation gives CASGEGADTEAFF.

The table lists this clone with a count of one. CDR3 residues: CASSRQGAAKNIQYF. CDR3 nucleotides: TGTGCCAGCAGCCGCCAGGGGGCAGCCAAAAACATTCAGTACTTC. V gene TRBV7-2 combines with J gene TRBJ2-4; 8 nucleotides align to TRBD1. The ends lost 5 bases at V and 0 bases at J; junction bases unmatched: 3. Germline values: CDR1 SGHTA, CDR2 FQGNSA. The CDR3 runs to 15 residues.

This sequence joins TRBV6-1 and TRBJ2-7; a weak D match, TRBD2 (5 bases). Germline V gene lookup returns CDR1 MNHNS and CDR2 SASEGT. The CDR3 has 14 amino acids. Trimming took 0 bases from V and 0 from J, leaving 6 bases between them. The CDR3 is CASSEAGISYEQYF. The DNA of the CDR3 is TGTGCCAGCAGTGAAGCCGGGATCTCCTACGAGCAGTACTTC.

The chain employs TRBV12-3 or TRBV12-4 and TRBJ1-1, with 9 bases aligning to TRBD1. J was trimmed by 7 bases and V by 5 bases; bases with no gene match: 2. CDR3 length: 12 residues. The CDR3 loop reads CASSPGQGEAFF. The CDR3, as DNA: TGTGCCAGCAGTCCGGGACAGGGTGAAGCTTTCTTT.

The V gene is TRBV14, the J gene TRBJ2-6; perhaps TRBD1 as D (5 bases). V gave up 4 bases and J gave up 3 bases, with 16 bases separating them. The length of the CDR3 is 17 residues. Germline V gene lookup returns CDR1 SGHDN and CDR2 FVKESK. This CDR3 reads CASSPRRGDSGANVLTF. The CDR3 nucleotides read TGTGCCAGCAGCCCCCGAAGGGGCGATAGTGGGGCCAACGTCCTGACTTTC.

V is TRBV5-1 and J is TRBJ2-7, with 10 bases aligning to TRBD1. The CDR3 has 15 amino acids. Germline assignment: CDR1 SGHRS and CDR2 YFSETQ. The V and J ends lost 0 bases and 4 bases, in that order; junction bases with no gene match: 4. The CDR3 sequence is CASSLATGGIYEQYF. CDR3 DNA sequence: TGCGCCAGCAGCTTGGCGACAGGGGGCATATACGAGCAGTACTTC.

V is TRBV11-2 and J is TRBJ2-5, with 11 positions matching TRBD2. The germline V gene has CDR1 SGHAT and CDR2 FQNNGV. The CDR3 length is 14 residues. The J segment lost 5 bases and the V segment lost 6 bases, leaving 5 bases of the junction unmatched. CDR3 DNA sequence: TGTGCCAGCAGTACTAGCGGGAGTGGGGAGACCCAGTACTTC. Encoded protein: CASSTSGSGETQYF.

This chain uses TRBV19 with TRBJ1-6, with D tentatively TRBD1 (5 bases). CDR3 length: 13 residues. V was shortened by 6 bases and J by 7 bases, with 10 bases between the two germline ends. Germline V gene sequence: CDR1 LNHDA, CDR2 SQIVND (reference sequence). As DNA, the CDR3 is TGTGCCAGTAGGGGGGAGGGCAATTCACCCCTCCACTTT. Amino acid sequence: CASRGEGNSPLHF.

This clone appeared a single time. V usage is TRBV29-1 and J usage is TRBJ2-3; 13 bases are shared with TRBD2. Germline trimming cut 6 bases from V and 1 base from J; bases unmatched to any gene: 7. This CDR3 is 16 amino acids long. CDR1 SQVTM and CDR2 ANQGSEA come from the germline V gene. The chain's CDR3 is CSVLIGLAGGTDTQYF. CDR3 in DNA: TGCAGCGTCCTAATCGGACTAGCGGGAGGCACAGATACGCAGTATTTT.

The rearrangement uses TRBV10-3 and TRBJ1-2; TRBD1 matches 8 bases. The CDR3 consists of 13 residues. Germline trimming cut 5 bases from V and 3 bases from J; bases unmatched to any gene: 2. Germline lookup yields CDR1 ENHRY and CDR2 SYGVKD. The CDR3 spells CAISPTGDYGYTF. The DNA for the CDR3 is TGTGCCATCAGTCCGACAGGGGACTATGGCTACACCTTC.

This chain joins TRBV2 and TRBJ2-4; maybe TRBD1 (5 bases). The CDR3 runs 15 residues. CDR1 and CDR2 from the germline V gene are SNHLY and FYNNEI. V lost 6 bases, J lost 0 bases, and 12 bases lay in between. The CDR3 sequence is CASSLDSLAKNIQYF. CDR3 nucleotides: TGTGCCAGCAGCTTAGACAGTTTAGCCAAAAACATTCAGTACTTC.

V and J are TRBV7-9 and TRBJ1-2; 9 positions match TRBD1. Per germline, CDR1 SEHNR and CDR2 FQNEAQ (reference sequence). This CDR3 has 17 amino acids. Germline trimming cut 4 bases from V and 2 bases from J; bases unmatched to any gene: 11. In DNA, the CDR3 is TGTGCCAGCAGCTCAGCCTCCGGGACAGGGTCGAACTATGGCTACACCTTC. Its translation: CASSSASGTGSNYGYTF.

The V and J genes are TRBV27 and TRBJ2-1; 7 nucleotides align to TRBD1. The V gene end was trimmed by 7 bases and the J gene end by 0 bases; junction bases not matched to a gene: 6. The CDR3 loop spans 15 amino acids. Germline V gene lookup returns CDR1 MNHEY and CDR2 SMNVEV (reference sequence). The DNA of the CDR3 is TGTGCCAGCAAAAGGACAGGAGACTCCTACAATGAGCAGTTCTTC. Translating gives CASKRTGDSYNEQFF.

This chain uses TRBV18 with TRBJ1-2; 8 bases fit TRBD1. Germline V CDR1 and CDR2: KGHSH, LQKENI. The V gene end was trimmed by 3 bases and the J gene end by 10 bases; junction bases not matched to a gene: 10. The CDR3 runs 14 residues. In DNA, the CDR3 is TGTGCCAGCTCACCCGACAGGGGACGCGGAGACTACACCTTC. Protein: CASSPDRGRGDYTF.

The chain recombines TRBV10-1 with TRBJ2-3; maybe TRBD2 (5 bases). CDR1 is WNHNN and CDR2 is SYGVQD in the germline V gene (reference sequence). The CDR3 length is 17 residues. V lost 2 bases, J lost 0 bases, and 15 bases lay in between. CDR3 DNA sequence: TGCGCCAGCAGTGAGCAGGAGCTTCGGACTAGCACAGATACGCAGTATTTT. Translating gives CASSEQELRTSTDTQYF.

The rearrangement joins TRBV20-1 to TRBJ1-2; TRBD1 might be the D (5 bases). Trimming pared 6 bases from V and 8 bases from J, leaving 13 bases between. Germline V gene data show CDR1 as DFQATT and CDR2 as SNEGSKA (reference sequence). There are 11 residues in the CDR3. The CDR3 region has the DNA TGCAGTGCAGAGAGCCAGGGCGGCTACACCTTC. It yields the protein CSAESQGGYTF.

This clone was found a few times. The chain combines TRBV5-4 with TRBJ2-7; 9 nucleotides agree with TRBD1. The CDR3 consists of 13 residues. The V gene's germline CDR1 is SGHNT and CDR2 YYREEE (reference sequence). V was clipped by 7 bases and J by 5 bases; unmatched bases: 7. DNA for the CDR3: TGTGCCAGCGGTGGGACAGGGAGGAACGAGCAGTACTTC. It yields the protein CASGGTGRNEQYF.

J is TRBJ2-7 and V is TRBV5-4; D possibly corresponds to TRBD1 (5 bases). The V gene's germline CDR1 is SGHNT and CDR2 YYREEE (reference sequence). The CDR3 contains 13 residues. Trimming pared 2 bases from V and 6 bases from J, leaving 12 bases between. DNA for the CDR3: TGTGCCAGCAGCTTATCAGGGTTATCCGAGCAGTACTTC. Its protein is CASSLSGLSEQYF.

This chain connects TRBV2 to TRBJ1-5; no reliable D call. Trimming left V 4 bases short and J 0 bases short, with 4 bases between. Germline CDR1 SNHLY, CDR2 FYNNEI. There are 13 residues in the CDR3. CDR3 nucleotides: TGTGCCAGCAGTGTATATAGCAATCAGCCCCAGCATTTT. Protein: CASSVYSNQPQHF.

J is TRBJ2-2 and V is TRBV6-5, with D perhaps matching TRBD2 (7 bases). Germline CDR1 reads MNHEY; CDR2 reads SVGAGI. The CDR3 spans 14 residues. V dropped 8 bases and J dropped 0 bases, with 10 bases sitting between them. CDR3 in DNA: TGTGCCAGCCGGGGGGCGCCGAACACCGGGGAGCTGTTTTTT. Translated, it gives CASRGAPNTGELFF.

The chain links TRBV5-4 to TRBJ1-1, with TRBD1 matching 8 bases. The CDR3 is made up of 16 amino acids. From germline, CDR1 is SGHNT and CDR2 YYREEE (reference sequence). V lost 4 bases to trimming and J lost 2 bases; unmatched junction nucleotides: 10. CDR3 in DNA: TGTGCCAGCAGCCCGAAGACAGGGGCGTTAAACACTGAAGCTTTCTTT. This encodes CASSPKTGALNTEAFF. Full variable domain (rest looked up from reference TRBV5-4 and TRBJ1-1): ETGVTQSPTHLIKTRGQQVTLRCSSQSGHNTVSWYQQALGQGPQFIFQYYREEENGRGNFPPRFSGLQFPNYSSELNVNALELDDSALYLCASSPKTGALNTEAFFGQGTRLTVV.

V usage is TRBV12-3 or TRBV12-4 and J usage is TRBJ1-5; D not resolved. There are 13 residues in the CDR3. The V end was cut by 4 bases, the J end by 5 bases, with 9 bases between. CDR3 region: CASSYFTDQPQHF. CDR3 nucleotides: TGTGCCAGCAGTTACTTCACAGATCAGCCCCAGCATTTT.

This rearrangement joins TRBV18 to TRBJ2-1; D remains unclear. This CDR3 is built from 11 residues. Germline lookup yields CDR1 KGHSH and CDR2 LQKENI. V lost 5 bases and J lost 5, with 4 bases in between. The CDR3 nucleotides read TGTGCCAGCTCATCCGACAATGAGCAGTTCTTC. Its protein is CASSSDNEQFF.

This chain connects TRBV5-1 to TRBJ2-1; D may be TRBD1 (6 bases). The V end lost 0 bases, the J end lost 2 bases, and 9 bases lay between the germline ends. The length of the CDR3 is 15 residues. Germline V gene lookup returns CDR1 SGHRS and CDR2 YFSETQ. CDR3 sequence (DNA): TGCGCCAGCAGCTTGGTACAGGGCGCCTACAATGAGCAGTTCTTC. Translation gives CASSLVQGAYNEQFF. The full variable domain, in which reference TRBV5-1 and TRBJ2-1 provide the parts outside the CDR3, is KAGVTQTPRYLIKTRGQQVTLSCSPISGHRSVSWYQQTPGQGLQFLFEYFSETQRNKGNFPGRFSGRQFSNSRSEMNVSTLELGDSALYLCASSLVQGAYNEQFFGPGTRLTVL.

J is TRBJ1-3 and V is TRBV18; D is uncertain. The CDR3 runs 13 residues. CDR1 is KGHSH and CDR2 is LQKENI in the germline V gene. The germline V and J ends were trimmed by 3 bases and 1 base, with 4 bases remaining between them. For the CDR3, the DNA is TGTGCCAGCTCACCCGTTTCTGGAAACACCATATATTTT. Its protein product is CASSPVSGNTIYF.

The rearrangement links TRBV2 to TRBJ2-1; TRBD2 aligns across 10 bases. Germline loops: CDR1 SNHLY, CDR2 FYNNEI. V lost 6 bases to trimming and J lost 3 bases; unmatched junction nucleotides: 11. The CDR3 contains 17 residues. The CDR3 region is CASRETSGLAVYNEQFF. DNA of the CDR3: TGTGCCAGCAGAGAAACGAGCGGACTAGCGGTCTACAATGAGCAGTTCTTC. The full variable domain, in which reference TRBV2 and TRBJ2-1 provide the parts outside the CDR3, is EPEVTQTPSHQVTQMGQEVILRCVPISNHLYFYWYRQILGQKVEFLVSFYNNEISEKSEIFDDQFSVERPDGSNFTLKIRSTKLEDSAMYFCASRETSGLAVYNEQFFGPGTRLTVL.